Listed below are T cell receptor beta chains from one sample, sequenced in a study of human T cells and chemical hapten exposure. TCRdb called the RACE reads again in MiXCR, with one record for every CDR3 protein. This table holds roughly 180,000 distinct CDR3 sequences, around 13% found once. The specimen was whole blood, collected in connection with sensitization to the hapten diphenylcyclopropenone (DPC). These receptors were taken from a woman in her 30s with alopecia areata. Some clones in this sample may be carry-over from other donors' samples. The CDR3 runs from the conserved cysteine through the conserved F or W. A D gene is named only where the DNA matches it firmly. Clone size, where shown, is once, few, many, or a class for clones that have expanded.

D,V,size,J,DNA,CDR3
.,TRBV7-9,few,TRBJ1-1,TGTGCCAGCAGCTTAACCATGGACACTGAAGCTTTCTTT,CASSLTMDTEAFF
.,TRBV29-1,few,TRBJ2-2,TGCAGCGTGAGGAACACCGGGGAGCTGTTTTTT,CSVRNTGELFF
.,TRBV6-1,.,TRBJ2-5,TGTGCCAGCAGTGTCCAACCGGGGTCTCAAGAGACCCAGTACTTC,CASSVQPGSQETQYF
.,TRBV6-1,many,TRBJ2-7,TGTGCCAGCAGGCTTACCAGCCAGGTCTACGAGCAGTACTTC,CASRLTSQVYEQYF
TRBD2,TRBV7-7,few,TRBJ2-5,TGTGCCAGCAGCTTAGACGGTAGCGGGGGGGCCAGGGAGACCCAGTACTTC,CASSLDGSGGARETQYF
TRBD2,TRBV28,many,TRBJ2-7,TGTGCCAGCAGTTTGTCCGCGGGAGGGGACGTGGGGCAGTACTTC,CASSLSAGGDVGQYF
TRBD1,TRBV5-1,few,TRBJ2-1,TGCGCCAGCAGTCGACAGGGGGAAGTTGATGAGCAGTTCTTC,CASSRQGEVDEQFF
TRBD1,TRBV28,few,TRBJ2-7,TGTGCCAGCAGTTTCGAGACAGGGGGTGACGAGCAGTACTTC,CASSFETGGDEQYF
TRBD1,TRBV5-1,.,TRBJ2-1,TGCGTCAGCTCCTTGGACAGGGCCCACAATGAGCAGTTCTTC,CVSSLDRAHNEQFF
.,TRBV12-3/TRBV12-4,.,TRBJ2-2,TGTGCCAGCAGTTTCTTTATTAAGTTAGGGGATTCCGGGGAGCTGTTTTTT,CASSFFIKLGDSGELFF
.,TRBV28,.,TRBJ2-7,TGTGCCAGCAGGACAGGCGAGTACGAGCAGTACTTC,CASRTGEYEQYF
TRBD2,TRBV5-1,few,TRBJ2-3,TGCGCCAGCAGCGCGGGGGGGACTAGCAGACGCACAGATACGCAGTATTTT,CASSAGGTSRRTDTQYF
.,TRBV29-1,.,TRBJ1-4,TGCAGCCCCCGGGGGGGCAGAAGTACAACTAATGAAAAACTGTTTTTT,CSPRGGRSTTNEKLFF
.,TRBV5-8,many,TRBJ1-1,TGTGCCAGCAGCAGCCACGCAGGATGGACTGAAGCTTTCTTT,CASSSHAGWTEAFF
.,TRBV6-5,many,TRBJ1-1,TGTGCCAGCAGAAGCTCTGGGGGGCACACTGAAGCTTTCTTT,CASRSSGGHTEAFF
.,TRBV4-2,.,TRBJ1-2,TGTGCCAGCAGCCAAGATCGGCGGCAGGGCTATGGCTACACCTTC,CASSQDRRQGYGYTF
.,TRBV28,.,TRBJ1-2,TGTGCCAGCAGTCCCCCGGGGCGAGACGGAGGCTACACCTTC,CASSPPGRDGGYTF
.,TRBV7-2,few,TRBJ2-7,TGTGCCAGCAGCTTAGTCCCTAGACGGCAGTACTTC,CASSLVPRRQYF
TRBD2,TRBV4-2,many,TRBJ2-3,TGTGCCAGCAGCCAAGTGTCTTCAGCGGGAGGTAACACAGATACGCAGTATTTT,CASSQVSSAGGNTDTQYF
.,TRBV4-2,.,TRBJ2-7,TGTGCCAGCAGCGCCTTGGACGGCTACTCCTACGAGCAGTACTTC,CASSALDGYSYEQYF
.,TRBV7-2,few,TRBJ2-3,TGTGCCAGCACCGGACCCGGGGATACGCAGTATTTT,CASTGPGDTQYF
TRBD2,TRBV6-5,.,TRBJ2-3,TGTGCCAGCAGATCCCTAGCGGGGGAGCGAAATACGCAGTATTTT,CASRSLAGERNTQYF
TRBD2,TRBV7-2,few,TRBJ2-1,TGTGCCAGCAGCCAGCGGGGCTATTCCTACAATGAGCAGTTCTTC,CASSQRGYSYNEQFF
.,TRBV28,few,TRBJ1-2,TGTGCCAGCAGTAAGATAATATTACAGACAAGCTACACCTTC,CASSKIILQTSYTF
.,TRBV28,.,TRBJ1-1,TGTGCCAGCAGTCACACGGGGGCTGAAGCTTTCTTT,CASSHTGAEAFF
.,TRBV18,few,TRBJ1-6,TGTGCCAGCTCACACGACTCAAATAATTCACCCCTCCACTTT,CASSHDSNNSPLHF
.,TRBV12-3/TRBV12-4,.,TRBJ1-4,TGTGCCAGCAGTCCAAGACAGGCAAATGAAAAACTGTTTTTT,CASSPRQANEKLFF
.,TRBV18,.,TRBJ1-2,TGTGCCAGCTCACCGATCGTAGGAGGACAGTTGGTCGGCTACACCTTC,CASSPIVGGQLVGYTF
.,TRBV20-1,few,TRBJ2-5,TGCAGTGCTAGAGAAGTTGAGACCCAGTACTTC,CSAREVETQYF
TRBD2,TRBV5-1,.,TRBJ2-2,TGCGCCAGCAGCTGGACTAGCGGGGAGCTGTTTTTT,CASSWTSGELFF
TRBD1,TRBV12-3/TRBV12-4,.,TRBJ2-7,TGTGCCAGCAGTTTAGAGGCCGGGACAGGGATGTTCTACGAGCAGTACTTC,CASSLEAGTGMFYEQYF
TRBD1,TRBV5-1,.,TRBJ1-1,TGCGCCAGCAGCTTGGCGCGGGACAGTAAGAACACTGAAGCTTTCTTT,CASSLARDSKNTEAFF
TRBD1,TRBV7-2,.,TRBJ1-1,TGTGCCAGCAGCTTGAACAGGGGGCTGGGAAGAACTGAAGCTTTCTTT,CASSLNRGLGRTEAFF
.,TRBV7-2,.,TRBJ2-5,TGTGCCAGCAGCCGGTCTAGCGATTGGGGAGAGACCCAGTACTTC,CASSRSSDWGETQYF
TRBD1,TRBV5-1,many,TRBJ2-7,TGCGCCAGCAGCCCCGACATCGGGACAGGATCCTACGAGCAGTACTTC,CASSPDIGTGSYEQYF
TRBD2,TRBV12-3/TRBV12-4,.,TRBJ2-2,TGTGCCAGCAGTTCCGGGACTAGCGGGGGGACCACCGGGGAGCTGTTTTTT,CASSSGTSGGTTGELFF
TRBD1,TRBV11-2,.,TRBJ2-3,TGTGCCAGCAGCTCGGGACAGGGAGATACGCAGTATTTT,CASSSGQGDTQYF
.,TRBV5-4,.,TRBJ2-1,TGTGCCAGCAGCTTGAGCAGGGCCCCCTACAATGAGCAGTTCTTC,CASSLSRAPYNEQFF
.,TRBV9,few,TRBJ2-1,TGTGCCAGCAGCGTAGATGACAGCACCTCCTACAATGAGCAGTTCTTC,CASSVDDSTSYNEQFF
.,TRBV27,few,TRBJ2-7,TGTGCCAGCAGTTTTCGAGAGGGGGCCTACGAGCAGTACTTC,CASSFREGAYEQYF
.,TRBV11-2,few,TRBJ1-5,TGTGCCAGCAGCCCAGGGCCGTATAGCAATCAGCCCCAGCATTTT,CASSPGPYSNQPQHF
.,TRBV28,few,TRBJ1-1,TGTGCCAGCAGTCTCCCCCTAACAGGGCGGGAAGCTTTCTTT,CASSLPLTGREAFF
.,TRBV6-6,many,TRBJ1-2,TGTGCCAGCAGTTCGACAGGCCCCTATGGCTACACCTTC,CASSSTGPYGYTF
.,TRBV6-5,many,TRBJ2-7,TGTGCCAGCAGTTCCACACGCGGCGGGATGAGGGACGAGCAGTACTTC,CASSSTRGGMRDEQYF
TRBD1,TRBV2,.,TRBJ2-5,TGTGCCAGCAGTCCTAGGACAGGCTTAGAAGAGACCCAGTACTTC,CASSPRTGLEETQYF
TRBD2,TRBV7-8,.,TRBJ2-3,TGTGCCAGCAGCCAATTTACTAGCGGGGCCACAGATACGCAGTATTTT,CASSQFTSGATDTQYF
TRBD2,TRBV18,.,TRBJ2-3,TGTGCCAGCTCACCATTAACTAGCGGGATTAGCACAGATACGCAGTATTTT,CASSPLTSGISTDTQYF
TRBD1,TRBV18,.,TRBJ1-1,TGTGCCAGCTCCCCGGGACAGGAATACACTGAAGCTTTCTTT,CASSPGQEYTEAFF
TRBD1,TRBV29-1,few,TRBJ1-2,TGCAGCGTTGAAGATTCCGGGACAGGGAAGTACACCTTC,CSVEDSGTGKYTF
.,TRBV28,.,TRBJ2-2,TGTGCCAGCAGTTTATTGGGCGAGCCGAACACCGGGGAGCTGTTTTTT,CASSLLGEPNTGELFF
.,TRBV6-1,.,TRBJ1-2,TGTGCCAGCAGTGAGTGGGTTGCTAACTATGGCTACACCTTC,CASSEWVANYGYTF
TRBD2,TRBV7-3,.,TRBJ2-3,TGTGCCAGCAGGCGGGGGGCCGGTACAGATACGCAGTATTTT,CASRRGAGTDTQYF